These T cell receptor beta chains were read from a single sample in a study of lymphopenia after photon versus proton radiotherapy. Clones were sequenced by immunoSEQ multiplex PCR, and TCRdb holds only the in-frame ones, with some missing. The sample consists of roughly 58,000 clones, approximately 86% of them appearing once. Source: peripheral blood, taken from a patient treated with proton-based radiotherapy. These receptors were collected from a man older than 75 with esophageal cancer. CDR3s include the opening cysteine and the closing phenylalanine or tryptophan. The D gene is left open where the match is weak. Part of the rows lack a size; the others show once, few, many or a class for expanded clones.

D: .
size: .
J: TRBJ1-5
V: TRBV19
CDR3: CASSKTGNSNQPQHF
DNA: TGTGCCAGTAGTAAAACAGGTAATAGCAATCAGCCCCAGCATTTT

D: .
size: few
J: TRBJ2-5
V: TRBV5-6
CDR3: CASSLALGLRYF
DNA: TGTGCCAGCAGCCTGGCGTTGGGGTTGCGGTACTTC

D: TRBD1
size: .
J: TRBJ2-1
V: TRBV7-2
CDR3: CASSRDRGNYNEQFF
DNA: TGTGCCAGCAGTCGGGACAGGGGTAATTACAATGAGCAGTTCTTC

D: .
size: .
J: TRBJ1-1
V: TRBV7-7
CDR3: CASSFADRANTEAFF
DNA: TGTGCTAGCAGCTTTGCAGACAGAGCGAACACTGAAGCTTTCTTT

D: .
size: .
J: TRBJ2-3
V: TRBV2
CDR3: CASSEAPDPDTQYF
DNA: TGTGCCAGCAGTGAAGCGCCAGACCCAGATACGCAGTATTTT

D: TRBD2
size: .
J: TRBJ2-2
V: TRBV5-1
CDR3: CASSLEGGRRSGELFF
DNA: TGCGCCAGCAGCTTGGAGGGCGGGAGGAGGTCCGGGGAGCTGTTTTTT

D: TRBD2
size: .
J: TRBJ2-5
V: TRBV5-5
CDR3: CASSPSRGGAEETQYF
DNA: TGTGCCAGCAGCCCCTCCCGCGGGGGGGCGGAAGAGACCCAGTACTTC

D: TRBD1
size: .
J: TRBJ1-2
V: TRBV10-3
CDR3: CAVNPGTGNGGYTF
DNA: TGTGCCGTCAATCCCGGGACAGGGAACGGAGGCTACACCTTC

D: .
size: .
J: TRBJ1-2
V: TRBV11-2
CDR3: CASSPGRVGESYGYTF
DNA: TGTGCCAGCAGCCCAGGCAGGGTAGGGGAGAGCTATGGCTACACCTTC

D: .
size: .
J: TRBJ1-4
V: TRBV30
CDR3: CAWRTRVASWEKLFF
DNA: TGTGCCTGGAGGACCAGGGTTGCTAGTTGGGAAAAACTGTTTTTT

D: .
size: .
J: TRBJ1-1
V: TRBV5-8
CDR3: CASSFWPAPGSPNTEAFF
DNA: TGTGCCAGCAGCTTTTGGCCCGCCCCCGGCAGCCCGAACACTGAAGCTTTCTTT

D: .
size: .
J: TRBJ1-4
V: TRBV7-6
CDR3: CASSPVRSTNEKLLF
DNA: TGTGCCAGCAGCCCAGTCAGGTCAACTAATGAAAAACTGCTTTTT

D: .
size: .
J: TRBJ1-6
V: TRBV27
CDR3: CASSLLLRDYNSPLHF
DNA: TGTGCCAGCAGTTTACTTCTCAGAGATTATAATTCACCCCTCCACTTT

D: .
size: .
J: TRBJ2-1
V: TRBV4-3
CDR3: CASSQYGRAYNEQFF
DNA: TGCGCCAGCAGCCAGTATGGAAGGGCCTACAATGAGCAGTTCTTC

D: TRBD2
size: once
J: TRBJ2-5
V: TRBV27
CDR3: CASSSRAGGPAETQYF
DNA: TGTGCCAGCAGTAGCCGGGCGGGGGGGCCCGCAGAGACCCAGTACTTC

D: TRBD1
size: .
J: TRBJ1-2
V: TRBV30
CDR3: CAWSAQGASGYTF
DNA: TGTGCCTGGAGTGCCCAGGGGGCCTCTGGCTACACCTTC

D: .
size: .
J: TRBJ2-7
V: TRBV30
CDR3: CAWNSGAGEQYF
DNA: TGTGCCTGGAACTCGGGGGCGGGCGAGCAGTACTTC

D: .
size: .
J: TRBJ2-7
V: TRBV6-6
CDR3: CASSYSFGPYEQYF
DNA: TGTGCCAGCAGTTACTCGTTCGGACCCTACGAGCAGTACTTC

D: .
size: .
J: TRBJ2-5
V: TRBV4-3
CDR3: CASSQDLGAGLETQYF
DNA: TGCGCCAGCAGCCAAGATCTGGGCGCAGGGTTAGAGACCCAGTACTTC

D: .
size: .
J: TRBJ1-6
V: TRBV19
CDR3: CASSIDHAGGYNSPLHF
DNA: TGTGCCAGTAGTATAGATCATGCAGGAGGATATAATTCACCCCTCCACTTT

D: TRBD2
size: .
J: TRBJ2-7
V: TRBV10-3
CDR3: CAISDGGYEQYF
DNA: TGTGCCATCAGTGACGGGGGGTACGAGCAGTACTTC

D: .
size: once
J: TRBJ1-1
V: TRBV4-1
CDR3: CASSPQEVRLHTEAFF
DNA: TGCGCCAGCAGCCCCCAGGAGGTCAGGTTGCACACTGAAGCTTTCTTT